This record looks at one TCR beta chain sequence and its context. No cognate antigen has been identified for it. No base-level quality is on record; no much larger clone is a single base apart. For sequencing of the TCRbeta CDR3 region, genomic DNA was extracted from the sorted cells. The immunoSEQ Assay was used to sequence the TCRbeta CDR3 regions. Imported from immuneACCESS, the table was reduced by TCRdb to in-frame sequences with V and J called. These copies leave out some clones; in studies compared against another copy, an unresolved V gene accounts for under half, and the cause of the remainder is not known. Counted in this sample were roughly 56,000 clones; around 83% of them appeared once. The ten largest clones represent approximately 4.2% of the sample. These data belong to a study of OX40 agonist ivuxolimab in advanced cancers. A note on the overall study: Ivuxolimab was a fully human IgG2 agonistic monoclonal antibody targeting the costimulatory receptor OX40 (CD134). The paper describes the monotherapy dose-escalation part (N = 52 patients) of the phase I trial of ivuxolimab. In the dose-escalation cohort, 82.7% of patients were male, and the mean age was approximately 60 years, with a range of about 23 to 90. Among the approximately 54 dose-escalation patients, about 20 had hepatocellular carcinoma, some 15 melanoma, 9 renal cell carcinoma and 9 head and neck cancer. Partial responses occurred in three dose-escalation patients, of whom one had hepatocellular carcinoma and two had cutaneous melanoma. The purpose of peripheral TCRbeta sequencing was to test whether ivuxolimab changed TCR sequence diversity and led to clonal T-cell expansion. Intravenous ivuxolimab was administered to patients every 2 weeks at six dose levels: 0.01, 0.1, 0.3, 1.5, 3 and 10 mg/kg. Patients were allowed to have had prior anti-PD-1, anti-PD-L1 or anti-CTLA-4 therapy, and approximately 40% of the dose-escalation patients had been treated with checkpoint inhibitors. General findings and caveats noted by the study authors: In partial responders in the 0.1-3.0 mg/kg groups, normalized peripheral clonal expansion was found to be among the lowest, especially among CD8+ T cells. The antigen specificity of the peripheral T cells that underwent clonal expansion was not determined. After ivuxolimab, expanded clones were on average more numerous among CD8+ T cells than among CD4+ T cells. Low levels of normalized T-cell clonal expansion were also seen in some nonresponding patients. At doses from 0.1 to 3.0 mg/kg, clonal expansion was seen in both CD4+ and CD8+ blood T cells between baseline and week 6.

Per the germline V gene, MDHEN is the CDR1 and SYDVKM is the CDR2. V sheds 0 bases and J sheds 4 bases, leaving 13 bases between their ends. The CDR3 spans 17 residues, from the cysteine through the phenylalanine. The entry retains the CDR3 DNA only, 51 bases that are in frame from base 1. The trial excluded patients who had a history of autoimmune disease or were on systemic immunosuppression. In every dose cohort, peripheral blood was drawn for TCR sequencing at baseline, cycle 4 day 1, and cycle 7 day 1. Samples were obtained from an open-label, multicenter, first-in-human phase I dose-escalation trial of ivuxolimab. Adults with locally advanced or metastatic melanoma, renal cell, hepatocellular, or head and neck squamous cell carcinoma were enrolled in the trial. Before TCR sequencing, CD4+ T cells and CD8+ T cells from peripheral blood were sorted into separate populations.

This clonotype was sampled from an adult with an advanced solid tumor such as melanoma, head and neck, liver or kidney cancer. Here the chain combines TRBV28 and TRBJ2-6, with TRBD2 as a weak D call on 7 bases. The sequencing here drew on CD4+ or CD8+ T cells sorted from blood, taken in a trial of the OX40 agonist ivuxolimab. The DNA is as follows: TGTGCCAGCAGTTTATGGCTGAGGGGGGGCGGGGCCAACGTCCTGACTTTC. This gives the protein CASSLWLRGGGANVLTF.